These 13 T cell receptor beta chains were sequenced from one sample in a study of tumor-infiltrating lymphocytes in oesophageal squamous cell carcinoma. MiXCR, applied by TCRdb to the PCR reads, yields one record per CDR3 protein. The data hold fewer than 20,000 distinct CDR3 sequences, with 30% to 45% observed a single time. Source material: esophageal tumor tissue. These receptors originate from a male donor with esophageal squamous cell carcinoma.

This clonotype was counted many times. The chain joins TRBV28 to TRBJ2-1; perhaps D is TRBD1 or TRBD2 (5 bases each). Trimming removed 5 bases at V and 5 bases at J, with 16 bases between. The germline CDR1 and CDR2 sequences are MDHEN and SYDVKM. The CDR3 loop spans 15 amino acids. CDR3 sequence reads: CASSPDRDYNNEQFF. CDR3 nucleotides: TGTGCCAGCAGTCCCGACAGAGACTACAACAATGAGCAGTTCTTC.

This chain links TRBV28 with TRBJ2-3, with TRBD1 matching 7 bases. TRBJ1-1 matches the DNA end more closely, so the J call is doubtful. Germline V gene data show CDR1 as MDHEN and CDR2 as SYDVKM. This CDR3 is built from 14 residues. The DNA for the CDR3 is TGTGCCAGCAGCTCGGGAGGGGGCAACACTGAAGCTTTCTTT. This translates into CASSSGGGNTEAFF.

This chain links TRBV6-1 with TRBJ1-2; no definite D call. Germline values: CDR1 MNHNS, CDR2 SASEGT. The CDR3 is made up of 16 amino acids. V was cut by 6 bases and J by 2 bases, with 19 bases left in between. CDR3 nucleotide sequence: TGTGCCAGCAGCTCCGCCTTTAGAGGGCGAAACTATGGCTACACCTTC. Residues: CASSSAFRGRNYGYTF.

In its sample, this clonotype was seen many times. V usage is TRBV5-8 and J usage is TRBJ2-1; TRBD1 aligns across 9 bases. Unmatched junction bases numbered 2, after V lost 1 base and J lost 3 bases. The germline gives CDR1 SGHTS, CDR2 YDEGEE. CDR3 length: 15 amino acids. Here the CDR3 reads CASSLRDRVYNEQFF. CDR3 nucleotides: TGTGCCAGCAGCTTGAGGGACAGGGTCTACAATGAGCAGTTCTTC. Full variable domain (missing parts from reference TRBV5-8 and TRBJ2-1): EAGVTQSPTHLIKTRGQQATLRCSPISGHTSVYWYQQALGLGLQFLLWYDEGEERNRGNFPPRFSGRQFPNYSSELNVNALELEDSALYLCASSLRDRVYNEQFFGPGTRLTVL.

This chain joins TRBV12-3 or TRBV12-4 and TRBJ2-3; 10 nucleotides agree with TRBD1. The CDR3 runs to 16 residues. Trimming removed 7 bases from V and 4 bases from J; junction bases left unmatched: 11. In DNA, the CDR3 is TGTGCCAGCACCCGCCCCGGGACAGGGGTTGCAGATACGCAGTATTTT. Translating it yields CASTRPGTGVADTQYF.

This clonotype was picked up one time. The V call is TRBV27, the J call TRBJ2-3; perhaps TRBD2 as D (6 bases). The ends were cut back, 5 bases at V and 4 bases at J, with 10 bases in the middle. Germline CDR1 MNHEY, CDR2 SMNVEV (reference sequence). The CDR3 extends over 13 amino acids. This CDR3 reads CASSTRGSDTQYF. CDR3 nucleotides: TGTGCCAGCAGTACCCGGGGGTCAGATACGCAGTATTTT.

This chain joins TRBV7-2 and TRBJ2-3, with a possible D match to TRBD1 (5 bases). The J call may be mistaken, given a closer DNA end match to TRBJ2-5. CDR3 size: 13 residues. Germline assignment: CDR1 SGHTA and CDR2 FQGNSA. CDR3 in DNA: TGTGCCAGCAGCTTAAGGGGTTTAGAGACCCAGTACTTC. It specifies CASSLRGLETQYF.

This clonotype is judged medium-sized. DNA for the CDR3: TGTGCCAGCAGCCCAACAGGGAATACCTACGAGCAGTACTTC. Translated, it gives CASSPTGNTYEQYF. V is TRBV7-2 and J is TRBJ2-7, with D possibly being TRBD1 (6 bases). V was clipped by 5 bases and J by 2 bases, with 13 bases between them. Germline-derived CDR1 and CDR2 are SGHTA and FQGNSA. There are 14 residues in the CDR3.

This clonotype counts as medium-sized. The chain has TRBV7-2 and TRBJ2-2; 13 bases fit TRBD2. The trim removed 0 bases at V and 16 bases at J, leaving 8 bases unmatched. Germline lookup yields CDR1 SGHTA and CDR2 FQGNSA. The CDR3 consists of 15 residues. CDR3 residues: CASSLAFGLAGVGFF. In DNA, the CDR3 is TGTGCCAGCAGCTTAGCCTTTGGACTAGCGGGAGTGGGGTTTTTT.

The rearrangement uses TRBV9 and TRBJ2-5; 15 bases match TRBD2. CDR3 length: 17 amino acids. With V trimmed by 0 bases and J by 4 bases, 4 bases remained unmatched. The germline gives CDR1 SGDLS, CDR2 YYNGEE. The CDR3 DNA sequence: TGTGCCAGCAGCGTAGGAGGACTAGCGGGAGGGAGAGAGACCCAGTACTTC. It translates to CASSVGGLAGGRETQYF.

This clonotype was recorded many times. The chain uses TRBV12-3 or TRBV12-4 and TRBJ1-5; perhaps TRBD1 as D (5 bases). The V gene lost 3 bases and the J gene lost 6 bases, with 27 bases spanning the gap. The CDR3 spans 19 residues. CDR3 in DNA: TGTGCCAGCAGTTTTTCGTTCGGGTCAGGGTGGGGTTCGGGTCAGCCCCAGCATTTT. Its translation: CASSFSFGSGWGSGQPQHF.

V is TRBV6-8 and J is TRBJ2-5; 8 nucleotides match TRBD1. Unmatched junction bases numbered 10, after V lost 2 bases and J lost 5 bases. The CDR3 extends over 16 amino acids. Germline lookup yields CDR1 MNHGY and CDR2 SAAAGT. CDR3 region: CASSYGGRGPIETQYF. The CDR3 DNA reads as TGTGCCAGCAGTTACGGCGGCAGGGGGCCTATTGAGACCCAGTACTTC.

Turning to this clonotype: No conserved phenylalanine or tryptophan is present at the end of the CDR3, so a read error is the likely explanation. No DNA is shown, since the ends of the CDR3 on it are uncertain; the CDR3 is the one TCRdb lists. Here the CDR3 reads CASSLRDTTGGQ. This chain uses TRBV7-2 with TRBJ2-6; the table assigns TRBD1, which was not confirmed against the DNA. With termini counted, the CDR3 has 12 amino acids. The V gene's germline CDR1 is SGHTA and CDR2 FQGNSA.